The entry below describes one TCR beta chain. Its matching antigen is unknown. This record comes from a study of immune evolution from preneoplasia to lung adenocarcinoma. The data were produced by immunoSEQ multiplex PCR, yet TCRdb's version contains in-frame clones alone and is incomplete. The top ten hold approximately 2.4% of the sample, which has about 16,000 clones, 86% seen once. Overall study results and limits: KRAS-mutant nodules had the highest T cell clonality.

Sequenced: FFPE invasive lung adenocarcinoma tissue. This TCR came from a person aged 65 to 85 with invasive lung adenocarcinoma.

The DNA for the CDR3 is TGCGCCAGCAGCCAGGAGGGGTGGGTTAATCAGCCCCAGCATTTT. It translates to CASSQEGWVNQPQHF. The J gene is TRBJ1-5, the V gene TRBV4-1; D may be TRBD1 (5 bases). The CDR3 spans 15 residues. With 3 bases removed from V and 4 bases from J, the gap between germline ends came to 13 bases. The germline V gene has CDR1 MGHRA and CDR2 YSYEKL.